This T cell receptor (beta chain) was sequenced in a study of OX40 agonist ivuxolimab in advanced cancers. Study summary: Ivuxolimab, an antibody that agonizes OX40 (CD134), was administered to the patients.

The CDR3 length is 17 residues. Trimming stripped 0 bases from V and 4 bases from J, with 17 bases between. Per germline, CDR1 SGHKS and CDR2 YYEKEE (reference sequence). Method: immunoSEQ multiplex PCR; TCRdb's copy keeps in-frame clones and lacks some. Among around 30,000 clones listed, 90% were seen once. Patients were ineligible given autoimmune disease history or systemic immunosuppression. The sequence was obtained from an adult with an advanced solid tumor such as melanoma, head and neck, liver or kidney cancer. This rearrangement joins TRBV5-5 to TRBJ1-3; no definite D call. The sequences come from CD4+ or CD8+ T cells sorted from blood, collected in a trial of the OX40 agonist ivuxolimab. The CDR3 region is CASSLELMVGPGNTIYF. The CDR3 region has the DNA TGTGCCAGCAGCTTGGAGTTAATGGTAGGGCCCGGAAACACCATATATTTT.